This record covers a single T cell receptor (beta chain). Its target is unknown. This sample is drawn from a study of cytomegalovirus exposure and HLA in healthy donors. Study results and limitations: V- and J-gene trimming in TCR beta was tied to a missense DCLRE1C variant by an analysis performed later. Researchers reportedly found TCR beta sequences accurately predicted most subjects' HLA-A and HLA-B alleles.

V lost 0 bases to trimming and J lost 15 bases, with 15 bases between them. The CDR3 loop spans 13 amino acids. The V gene's germline CDR1 is SGHNT and CDR2 YENEEA. Vbeta (60) and Jbeta (13) primers were used in the PCR. Sequencing used immunoSEQ multiplex PCR; TCRdb keeps in-frame clones, though not all of them. The data hold 75,000 to 100,000 clones, with 69% observed a single time. The specimen was PBMCs. The J gene is TRBJ2-1, the V gene TRBV11-3; a weak D match, TRBD1 (5 bases). The source of this sequence is a female donor in good health and CMV-seronegative. The CDR3 region is CASSLEVGQGLFF. As DNA, the CDR3 is TGTGCCAGCAGCTTAGAAGTGGGGCAGGGATTGTTCTTC.